Listed below are T cell receptor beta chains from one sample, sequenced in a study of blood T cell repertoires in COVID-19. Assay used: immunoSEQ multiplex PCR; TCRdb lists only in-frame clones, some missing. Of some 300,000 clones listed, around 87% are singletons. Sequencing was carried out using PBMCs or T cells enriched from blood (not recorded which). These receptor sequences come from a woman between 18 and 29 years old with acute COVID-19. CDR3s include the opening cysteine and the closing phenylalanine or tryptophan. The order of the fields is J gene, D gene, clone size, V gene, CDR3 protein, CDR3 DNA. The D gene is left open where the match is weak. Clone size, where shown, is once, few, many, or a class for clones that have expanded.

j_call: TRBJ2-1; d_call: -; clone_size: -; v_call: TRBV9; cdr3_aa: CASSVGARKWDNEQFF; cdr3_nt: TGTGCCAGCAGCGTAGGAGCGAGGAAATGGGACAATGAGCAGTTCTTC
j_call: TRBJ1-5; d_call: -; clone_size: -; v_call: TRBV11-2; cdr3_aa: CASSLEGSGNQPQHF; cdr3_nt: TGTGCCAGCAGCTTGGAGGGTTCGGGCAATCAGCCCCAGCATTTT
j_call: TRBJ1-2; d_call: TRBD1; clone_size: -; v_call: TRBV19; cdr3_aa: CASSKTGFDGYTF; cdr3_nt: TGTGCCAGTAGTAAGACAGGGTTTGATGGCTACACCTTC
j_call: TRBJ1-4; d_call: -; clone_size: -; v_call: TRBV5-4; cdr3_aa: CASSLSPGTATNEKLFF; cdr3_nt: TGTGCCAGCAGCCTTAGTCCAGGGACTGCAACTAATGAAAAACTGTTTTTT
j_call: TRBJ2-2; d_call: -; clone_size: -; v_call: TRBV9; cdr3_aa: CASSARDSDTGELFF; cdr3_nt: TGTGCCAGCAGCGCCCGGGACTCAGACACCGGGGAGCTGTTTTTT
j_call: TRBJ1-2; d_call: -; clone_size: once; v_call: TRBV6-5; cdr3_aa: CASSYSGRTDGYTF; cdr3_nt: TGTGCCAGCAGTTACAGCGGAAGGACAGATGGCTACACCTTC
j_call: TRBJ1-1; d_call: -; clone_size: -; v_call: TRBV10-3; cdr3_aa: CAILRDMNTEAFF; cdr3_nt: TGTGCCATCTTGAGGGATATGAACACTGAAGCTTTCTTT
j_call: TRBJ1-2; d_call: -; clone_size: -; v_call: TRBV28; cdr3_aa: CASSLHRLHGYTF; cdr3_nt: TGTGCCAGCAGTCTCCACAGGCTCCATGGCTACACCTTC
j_call: TRBJ1-1; d_call: -; clone_size: -; v_call: TRBV15; cdr3_aa: CATRNPGTEAFF; cdr3_nt: TGTGCCACCAGGAACCCGGGCACTGAAGCTTTCTTT
j_call: TRBJ2-3; d_call: -; clone_size: -; v_call: TRBV27; cdr3_aa: CASSPLRGISTDTQYF; cdr3_nt: TGTGCCAGCAGTCCCCTGAGGGGGATCAGCACAGATACGCAGTATTTT
j_call: TRBJ2-3; d_call: TRBD2; clone_size: -; v_call: TRBV12-5; cdr3_aa: CASGLGSGSRSTDTQYF; cdr3_nt: TGTGCTAGTGGTTTGGGTAGCGGGAGTAGGAGCACAGATACGCAGTATTTT
j_call: TRBJ2-5; d_call: TRBD1; clone_size: -; v_call: TRBV29-1; cdr3_aa: CSVETRGQGYQETQYF; cdr3_nt: TGCAGCGTTGAAACCAGGGGACAGGGGTACCAAGAGACCCAGTACTTC
j_call: TRBJ2-7; d_call: TRBD2; clone_size: -; v_call: TRBV5-1; cdr3_aa: CASSPAGGASEQYF; cdr3_nt: TGCGCCAGCAGCCCCGCGGGAGGGGCCTCCGAGCAGTACTTC
j_call: TRBJ2-2; d_call: TRBD1; clone_size: -; v_call: TRBV5-1; cdr3_aa: CASSRPDRGNTGELFF; cdr3_nt: TGCGCCAGCAGCCGGCCGGACAGGGGAAACACCGGGGAGCTGTTTTTT
j_call: TRBJ1-1; d_call: -; clone_size: -; v_call: TRBV18; cdr3_aa: CASSPPPVHVGTEAFF; cdr3_nt: TGTGCCAGCTCACCACCGCCGGTGCACGTCGGCACTGAAGCTTTCTTT
j_call: TRBJ1-5; d_call: TRBD1; clone_size: -; v_call: TRBV28; cdr3_aa: CASKTVSTGGKPQHF; cdr3_nt: TGTGCCAGCAAGACCGTATCGACAGGGGGCAAGCCCCAGCATTTT
j_call: TRBJ2-1; d_call: TRBD2; clone_size: -; v_call: TRBV29-1; cdr3_aa: CSVEREGLWDEQFF; cdr3_nt: TGCAGCGTTGAAAGGGAGGGCCTCTGGGATGAGCAGTTCTTC
j_call: TRBJ2-2; d_call: TRBD2; clone_size: few; v_call: TRBV7-2; cdr3_aa: CASSFQRERSGELFF; cdr3_nt: TGTGCCAGCAGCTTTCAGCGGGAGCGTAGCGGGGAGCTGTTTTTT
j_call: TRBJ1-4; d_call: -; clone_size: -; v_call: TRBV7-9; cdr3_aa: CASSALPGQRNEKLFF; cdr3_nt: TGTGCCAGCAGCGCACTTCCGGGACAACGAAATGAAAAACTGTTTTTT
j_call: TRBJ1-2; d_call: -; clone_size: -; v_call: TRBV27; cdr3_aa: CASRGQAYGYTF; cdr3_nt: TGTGCCAGCAGGGGCCAGGCCTATGGCTACACCTTC
j_call: TRBJ1-1; d_call: -; clone_size: -; v_call: TRBV3-1/TRBV3-2; cdr3_aa: CASSQELGPTEAFF; cdr3_nt: TGTGCCAGCAGCCAAGAACTGGGGCCCACTGAAGCTTTCTTT
j_call: TRBJ1-1; d_call: -; clone_size: -; v_call: TRBV6-6; cdr3_aa: CASDLGGTEAFF; cdr3_nt: TGTGCCAGCGACCTAGGGGGTACTGAAGCTTTCTTT
j_call: TRBJ2-5; d_call: -; clone_size: -; v_call: TRBV10-3; cdr3_aa: CAISGGAQETQYF; cdr3_nt: TGTGCCATCTCTGGCGGAGCCCAAGAGACCCAGTACTTC
j_call: TRBJ1-1; d_call: -; clone_size: -; v_call: TRBV28; cdr3_aa: CASSFFGGSNTEAFF; cdr3_nt: TGTGCCAGCAGTTTCTTTGGGGGGAGTAACACTGAAGCTTTCTTT
j_call: TRBJ2-7; d_call: -; clone_size: -; v_call: TRBV2; cdr3_aa: CASSFQGQMLPYEQYF; cdr3_nt: TGTGCCAGCAGTTTCCAGGGCCAGATGCTCCCCTACGAGCAGTACTTC
j_call: TRBJ1-2; d_call: TRBD1; clone_size: -; v_call: TRBV9; cdr3_aa: CASSVAPGTGNYGYTF; cdr3_nt: TGTGCCAGCAGCGTAGCGCCCGGGACAGGGAACTATGGCTACACCTTC
j_call: TRBJ1-2; d_call: TRBD1; clone_size: once; v_call: TRBV28; cdr3_aa: CASGGTGPVGYGYTF; cdr3_nt: TGTGCCAGCGGAGGGACAGGGCCAGTAGGCTATGGCTACACCTTC
j_call: TRBJ1-4; d_call: -; clone_size: -; v_call: TRBV4-2; cdr3_aa: CASSQDRAEKLFF; cdr3_nt: TGTGCCAGCAGCCAAGACAGGGCGGAAAAACTGTTTTTT
j_call: TRBJ1-2; d_call: TRBD1; clone_size: once; v_call: TRBV11-2; cdr3_aa: CASSIDFSPGQGARGYTF; cdr3_nt: TGTGCCAGCAGCATCGACTTTTCACCGGGACAGGGGGCTCGGGGCTACACCTTC
j_call: TRBJ1-5; d_call: -; clone_size: -; v_call: TRBV6-6; cdr3_aa: CASSYKGYSNQPQHF; cdr3_nt: TGTGCCAGCAGTTATAAGGGGTATAGCAATCAGCCCCAGCATTTT
j_call: TRBJ1-5; d_call: TRBD1; clone_size: -; v_call: TRBV28; cdr3_aa: CASSFDRGQPQHF; cdr3_nt: TGTGCCAGCAGTTTTGACAGGGGACAGCCCCAGCATTTT
j_call: TRBJ2-3; d_call: -; clone_size: once; v_call: TRBV29-1; cdr3_aa: CSVGVWADTQYF; cdr3_nt: TGCAGCGTTGGTGTCTGGGCTGATACGCAGTATTTT
j_call: TRBJ1-1; d_call: -; clone_size: -; v_call: TRBV2; cdr3_aa: CASRPGSEAFF; cdr3_nt: TGTGCCAGCAGGCCCGGGTCTGAAGCTTTCTTT
j_call: TRBJ2-1; d_call: TRBD2; clone_size: -; v_call: TRBV5-6; cdr3_aa: CASSLGGTSGRSEQFF; cdr3_nt: TGTGCCAGCAGCTTGGGGGGGACTAGCGGGAGGAGTGAGCAGTTCTTC
j_call: TRBJ1-6; d_call: TRBD1; clone_size: -; v_call: TRBV7-3; cdr3_aa: CASSLRGQGNSPLHF; cdr3_nt: TGTGCCAGCAGCTTAAGGGGACAGGGAAATTCACCCCTCCACTTT
j_call: TRBJ1-6; d_call: TRBD1; clone_size: -; v_call: TRBV9; cdr3_aa: CASSAPTGSNSPLHF; cdr3_nt: TGTGCCAGCAGCGCCCCGACAGGGTCTAATTCACCCCTCCACTTT
j_call: TRBJ1-1; d_call: -; clone_size: once; v_call: TRBV12-3/TRBV12-4; cdr3_aa: CASSLETIRFF; cdr3_nt: TGTGCCAGCAGTCTTGAGACTATCCGCTTCTTT
j_call: TRBJ1-1; d_call: TRBD1; clone_size: once; v_call: TRBV28; cdr3_aa: CASRLTGGEAFF; cdr3_nt: TGTGCCAGCAGGTTAACAGGGGGCGAAGCTTTCTTT
j_call: TRBJ2-1; d_call: TRBD1; clone_size: -; v_call: TRBV2; cdr3_aa: CASSAGTGPNNEQFF; cdr3_nt: TGTGCCAGCAGCGCCGGGACAGGGCCCAACAATGAGCAGTTCTTC
j_call: TRBJ2-7; d_call: TRBD2; clone_size: -; v_call: TRBV20-1; cdr3_aa: CSASLAGVNEQYF; cdr3_nt: TGCAGTGCTAGTCTAGCGGGAGTTAACGAGCAGTACTTC
j_call: TRBJ2-7; d_call: TRBD2; clone_size: -; v_call: TRBV14; cdr3_aa: CASSQGGTSGTYEQYF; cdr3_nt: TGTGCCAGCAGCCAAGGCGGGACTAGCGGGACTTACGAGCAGTACTTC
j_call: TRBJ1-2; d_call: TRBD1; clone_size: -; v_call: TRBV2; cdr3_aa: CASSSGGGGYGYTF; cdr3_nt: TGTGCCAGCAGTTCAGGGGGAGGAGGGTATGGCTACACCTTC
j_call: TRBJ1-5; d_call: TRBD1; clone_size: -; v_call: TRBV15; cdr3_aa: CATSRDFLGQGGRQPQHF; cdr3_nt: TGTGCCACCAGCAGAGATTTTCTAGGACAGGGAGGAAGGCAGCCCCAGCATTTT
j_call: TRBJ1-2; d_call: -; clone_size: -; v_call: TRBV5-4; cdr3_aa: CASSLENRIPGDGYTF; cdr3_nt: TGTGCCAGCAGCTTGGAGAACAGGATCCCAGGGGATGGCTACACCTTC
j_call: TRBJ1-4; d_call: TRBD1; clone_size: -; v_call: TRBV10-1; cdr3_aa: CASLGQESFATNEKLFF; cdr3_nt: TGCGCCTCACTGGGACAGGAGTCGTTTGCAACTAATGAAAAACTGTTTTTT
j_call: TRBJ1-5; d_call: -; clone_size: -; v_call: TRBV5-4; cdr3_aa: CASSLDGASSSNQPQHF; cdr3_nt: TGTGCCAGCAGCTTGGATGGGGCCAGTTCAAGCAATCAGCCCCAGCATTTT
j_call: TRBJ2-7; d_call: TRBD1; clone_size: -; v_call: TRBV3-1/TRBV3-2; cdr3_aa: CASSPLNRGAYEQYF; cdr3_nt: TGTGCCAGCAGCCCCCTAAACAGGGGAGCCTACGAGCAGTACTTC
j_call: TRBJ2-1; d_call: TRBD2; clone_size: -; v_call: TRBV9; cdr3_aa: CASSVGGGTSGYNEQFF; cdr3_nt: TGTGCCAGCAGCGTAGGAGGAGGGACTAGCGGATACAATGAGCAGTTCTTC
j_call: TRBJ1-5; d_call: -; clone_size: -; v_call: TRBV10-2; cdr3_aa: CASSESGYNQPQHF; cdr3_nt: TGCGCCAGCAGTGAGTCGGGCTACAATCAGCCCCAGCATTTT
j_call: TRBJ2-7; d_call: -; clone_size: -; v_call: TRBV5-1; cdr3_aa: CASSPDFTYSYEQYF; cdr3_nt: TGCGCCAGCAGCCCGGACTTTACGTACTCCTACGAGCAGTACTTC
j_call: TRBJ1-3; d_call: TRBD1; clone_size: once; v_call: TRBV7-2; cdr3_aa: CASSPGTGPGNTIYF; cdr3_nt: TGTGCCAGCAGCCCCGGGACAGGGCCTGGAAACACCATATATTTT
j_call: TRBJ1-2; d_call: -; clone_size: once; v_call: TRBV19; cdr3_aa: CASRDRYGYTF; cdr3_nt: TGTGCCAGCAGGGATAGGTATGGCTACACCTTC
j_call: TRBJ2-5; d_call: -; clone_size: -; v_call: TRBV7-3; cdr3_aa: CASSPQDGGQTQYF; cdr3_nt: TGTGCCAGCAGTCCACAGGACGGGGGACAGACCCAGTACTTC
j_call: TRBJ2-5; d_call: TRBD2; clone_size: -; v_call: TRBV29-1; cdr3_aa: CSDREGEETQYF; cdr3_nt: TGCAGCGACCGGGAGGGGGAAGAGACCCAGTACTTC
j_call: TRBJ2-3; d_call: TRBD2; clone_size: -; v_call: TRBV5-8; cdr3_aa: CASSPGLAGTDTQYF; cdr3_nt: TGTGCCAGCAGCCCCGGACTAGCGGGCACAGATACGCAGTATTTT
j_call: TRBJ1-5; d_call: TRBD1; clone_size: -; v_call: TRBV28; cdr3_aa: CASRQGQVNQPQHF; cdr3_nt: TGTGCCAGCAGGCAGGGACAGGTCAATCAGCCCCAGCATTTT
j_call: TRBJ2-7; d_call: TRBD1; clone_size: few; v_call: TRBV15; cdr3_aa: CATSLGQFYEQYF; cdr3_nt: TGTGCCACCAGCCTGGGACAGTTCTACGAGCAGTACTTC